Below, one T cell receptor (beta chain) is given with its context. What it binds is unknown. TCRdb's table, derived via immunoSEQ multiplex PCR, lists solely in-frame clones and lacks some. Of under 95,000 clones in the sample, roughly nine tenths were seen once. This sample stems from a study of T cell responses to AZD1222 COVID-19 vaccine. Study findings and constraints: The span of vaccine-associated CD4 TCRs extended across spike, with dominance at 160-218 and 743-854.

This TCR came from an adult in good health. The starting material was peripheral blood, obtained on day 0 of AZD1222 vaccination.

The DNA of the CDR3 is TGTGCCAGCAGATCGTCCGGGACTAGAGGACATGAGCAGTTCTTC. Its protein product is CASRSSGTRGHEQFF. The chain recombines TRBV6-5 with TRBJ2-1, with 8 bases that match TRBD2. From germline, CDR1 is MNHEY and CDR2 SVGAGI. With V trimmed by 6 bases and J by 8 bases, 12 bases remained unmatched. There are 15 residues in the CDR3.